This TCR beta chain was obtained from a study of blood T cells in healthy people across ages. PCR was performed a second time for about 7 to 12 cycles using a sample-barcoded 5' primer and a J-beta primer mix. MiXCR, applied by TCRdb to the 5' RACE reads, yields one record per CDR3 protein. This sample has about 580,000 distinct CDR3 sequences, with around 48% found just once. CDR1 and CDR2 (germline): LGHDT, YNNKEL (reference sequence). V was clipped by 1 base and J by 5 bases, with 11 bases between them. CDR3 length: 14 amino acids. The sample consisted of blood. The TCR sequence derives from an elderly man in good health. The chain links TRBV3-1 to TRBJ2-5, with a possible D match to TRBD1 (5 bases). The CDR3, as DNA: TGTGCCAGCAGCCAAGGGGGCGGCCGGGAGACCCAGTACTTC. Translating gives CASSQGGGRETQYF.